This TCR beta chain was profiled in a study of CD8 T cells in Susac syndrome. cDNA came from around 0.54 to 1 ug RNA primed by random hexamers. MiXCR, applied by TCRdb to the immunoSEQ multiplex PCR reads, yields one record per CDR3 protein. The table records some 200,000 distinct CDR3 sequences, over 90% of them present only once. This CDR3 has 15 amino acids. V was pared by 0 bases and J by 5 bases, with 6 bases of the junction left unmatched. CDR1 SEHNR and CDR2 FQNEAQ come from the germline V gene (reference sequence). The chain links TRBV7-9 to TRBJ1-1; 7 bases map to TRBD1. Sequencing input: CD8+ T cells from PBMCs. This receptor was obtained from a human donor with Susac syndrome. The chain's CDR3 is CASSLALAGGTEAFF. For the CDR3, the DNA is TGTGCCAGCAGCTTAGCGCTTGCAGGGGGGACTGAAGCTTTCTTT.